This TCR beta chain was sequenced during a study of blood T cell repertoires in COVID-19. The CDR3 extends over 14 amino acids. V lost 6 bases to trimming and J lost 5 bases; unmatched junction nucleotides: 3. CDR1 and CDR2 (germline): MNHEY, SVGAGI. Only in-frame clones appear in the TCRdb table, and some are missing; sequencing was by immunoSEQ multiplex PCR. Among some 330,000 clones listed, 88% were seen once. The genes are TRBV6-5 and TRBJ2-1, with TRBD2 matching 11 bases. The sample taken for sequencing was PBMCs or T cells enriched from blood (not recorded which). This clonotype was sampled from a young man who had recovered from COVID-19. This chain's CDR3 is CASRLAGGNNEQFF. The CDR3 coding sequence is TGTGCCAGCAGATTAGCGGGGGGGAACAATGAGCAGTTCTTC.